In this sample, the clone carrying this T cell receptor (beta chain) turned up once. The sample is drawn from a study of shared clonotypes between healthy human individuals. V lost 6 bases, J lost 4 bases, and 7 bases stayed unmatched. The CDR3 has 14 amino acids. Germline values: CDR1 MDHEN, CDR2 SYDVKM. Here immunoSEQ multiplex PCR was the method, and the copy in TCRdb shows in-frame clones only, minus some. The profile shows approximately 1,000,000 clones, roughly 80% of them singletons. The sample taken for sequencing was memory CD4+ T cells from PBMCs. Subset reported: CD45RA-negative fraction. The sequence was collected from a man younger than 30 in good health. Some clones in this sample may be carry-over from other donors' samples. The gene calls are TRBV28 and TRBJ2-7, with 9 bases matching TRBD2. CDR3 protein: CASREGLAKYEQYF. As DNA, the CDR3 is TGTGCCAGCAGAGAGGGACTAGCTAAATACGAGCAGTACTTC.